This T cell receptor (beta chain) was captured in a study of regulatory T cells in long-lasting Graves disease. The V end lost 2 bases, the J end lost 4 bases, and 14 bases lay between the germline ends. The CDR3 sequence is 15 residues long. Germline V CDR1 and CDR2: MNHEY, SMNVEV (reference sequence). Construction of TCR beta libraries relied on iRepertoire HTBI primers and on Arm-PCR targeting CDR3 regions. Original analysis: The samples yielded about 63 TRBV and roughly 14 TRBJ segments. TCRdb re-called the multiplex PCR reads with MiXCR, one entry per CDR3 protein. The V and J calls follow TCRdb's processing rather than the paper's. The sample lists some 240,000 distinct CDR3 sequences, roughly 19% occurring once. This clonotype was observed a few times. A much bigger clone sits one base away, suggesting this may be a read error. As to time point: newly diagnosed GD, antithyroid drugs for less than 3 months. Extracted PBMC RNA gave rise to the TCR library.

These data were likewise used in another study, on T cells in Graves' hyperthyroidism and ophthalmopathy.

The input for sequencing was peripheral blood mononuclear cells (PBMCs), taken at new diagnosis, from a patient treated with antithyroid drugs. V usage is TRBV27 and J usage is TRBJ1-2; D gene ambiguous. The TCR originated in a woman in her thirties with Graves disease. CDR3 region: CASSLRVRELYGYTF. CDR3 coding DNA: TGTGCCAGCAGTTTAAGGGTTCGGGAGCTCTATGGCTACACCTTC.